The rows below give T cell receptor beta chains drawn from one sample of a study of blood T cell repertoires in COVID-19. TCRdb's table, derived via immunoSEQ multiplex PCR, lists solely in-frame clones and lacks some. Here the sample spans 250,000 or so clones, 92% being singletons. The sequenced sample consisted of peripheral blood. These receptors originate from a young man with COVID-19, enrolled during active disease. Both conserved end residues are part of each CDR3. The D gene is left open where the match is weak. A clone size is listed for some rows: how often the clone was seen (once, few, many), or a class if it is expanded.

j_call	d_call	clone_size	v_call	cdr3_nt	cdr3_aa
TRBJ1-3	TRBD1	-	TRBV5-1	TGCGCCAGCAGCTCAACAGGGGCTGGAAACACCATATATTTT	CASSSTGAGNTIYF
TRBJ2-3	-	-	TRBV4-1	TGCGCCAGCACGCGGTACCCCGCAGATACGCAGTATTTT	CASTRYPADTQYF
TRBJ1-6	TRBD1	-	TRBV30	TGTGCCTGGAGGACAGGGGTCTCCTATAATTCACCCCTCCACTTT	CAWRTGVSYNSPLHF
TRBJ1-1	-	-	TRBV20-1	TGCAGTGCTAGCTCAGGACATGAAGCTTTCTTT	CSASSGHEAFF
TRBJ2-5	TRBD2	-	TRBV6-2/TRBV6-3	TGTGCCAGCAGCCCGGGCGGGGAGGGAGAGACCCAGTACTTC	CASSPGGEGETQYF
TRBJ2-7	TRBD2	-	TRBV19	TGTGCCAGTAGTATAGCTAGCGGTACCTACGAGCAGTACTTC	CASSIASGTYEQYF
TRBJ2-7	-	-	TRBV3-1/TRBV3-2	TGTGCCAGCAGCCAAGTATCTAGACTGGCCTACGAGCAGTACTTC	CASSQVSRLAYEQYF
TRBJ2-7	TRBD1	-	TRBV25-1	TGTGCCAGCAGCGACAGGGTCTACGAGCAGTACTTC	CASSDRVYEQYF
TRBJ1-5	-	-	TRBV4-1	TGCGCCAGCAGCCAAGGGTCGGAGGGGCCATTCAATCAGCCCCAGCATTTT	CASSQGSEGPFNQPQHF
TRBJ1-5	TRBD1	-	TRBV4-2	TGTGCCAGCAGCCAAGGTCCACAGGGGTTCGGACAGCCCCAGCATTTT	CASSQGPQGFGQPQHF
TRBJ1-2	-	-	TRBV6-1	TGTGCCAGCAGTGAAGCCCACGCAGGGTCTAACTATGGCTACACCTTC	CASSEAHAGSNYGYTF
TRBJ1-1	-	once	TRBV5-1	TGCGCCAGCAGCTTCAGGGCCCCGAGGACTGAAGCTTTCTTT	CASSFRAPRTEAFF
TRBJ2-7	TRBD2	once	TRBV11-3	TGTGCCAGCAGCTTGGGCGGGAGCTCCTACGAGCAGTACTTC	CASSLGGSSYEQYF
TRBJ1-1	TRBD1	-	TRBV5-1	TGCGCCAGCAGCCTGGACAGGGATACTGAAGCTTTCTTT	CASSLDRDTEAFF
TRBJ2-1	TRBD2	-	TRBV5-1	TGCGCCAGCAGCTCGACTAGCGGGGTACGTAATGAGCAGTTCTTC	CASSSTSGVRNEQFF
TRBJ2-2	TRBD1	-	TRBV10-3	TGTGCCATCAGTGACAGGGGGCAAAACACCGGGGAGCTGTTTTTT	CAISDRGQNTGELFF
TRBJ2-3	-	-	TRBV7-9	TGTGCCAGCAGCTCCCGTATTCGGGATGAGTTCGGAGCAGATACGCAGTATTTT	CASSSRIRDEFGADTQYF
TRBJ1-2	TRBD1	-	TRBV19	TGTGCCAGTAGTTCCTTTTCAACCGGGACAGGTGGTTCCGGCTACACCTTC	CASSSFSTGTGGSGYTF
TRBJ1-3	TRBD1	-	TRBV19	TGTGCCAGTAGTGGCGCGAGGGGGCAAGGAAACACCATATATTTT	CASSGARGQGNTIYF
TRBJ2-7	-	-	TRBV10-2	TGCGCCAGCGATGCCGACAGGGAGGAGGTCAACGAGCAGTACTTC	CASDADREEVNEQYF
TRBJ1-2	-	-	TRBV5-1	TGCGCCAGCAGCTTGGGAGCTGAGGGCCGGAGTGGCTACACCTTC	CASSLGAEGRSGYTF
TRBJ2-7	-	once	TRBV9	TGTGCCAGCAGCGTAGGGCTTACCTACGAGCAGTACTTC	CASSVGLTYEQYF
TRBJ2-3	-	-	TRBV20-1	TGCAGTGCTAGTCGGGGTCTGTGGGATACGCAGTATTTT	CSASRGLWDTQYF
TRBJ2-7	-	-	TRBV13	TGTGCCAGCAGCTTAGATCGATTGGGCACAACCTACGAGCAGTACTTC	CASSLDRLGTTYEQYF
TRBJ1-1	-	-	TRBV5-1	TGCGCCAGCAGCTTGGCGCAGGGTGGGACTGAAGCTTTCTTT	CASSLAQGGTEAFF
TRBJ1-1	-	-	TRBV4-1	TGCGCCAGCAGCCAAGATCTAGGGAACACTGAAGCTTTCTTT	CASSQDLGNTEAFF
TRBJ2-7	-	-	TRBV10-2	TGCGCCAGCAGAGAGACAGGCGTTAGCTCCTACGAGCAGTACTTC	CASRETGVSSYEQYF